The rows below give T cell receptor beta chains drawn from one sample of a study of T cells after yellow fever vaccination. MiXCR was run by TCRdb on the 5' RACE reads, yielding one entry per CDR3 protein. The data contain about 300,000 distinct CDR3 sequences, 6.8% of them singletons. The sequences come from PBMCs, collected roughly 46 days after the first yellow fever vaccination. The receptors shown here come from a man between 18 and 35 years old who received the YFV17D yellow fever vaccine. CDR3s include the opening cysteine and the closing phenylalanine or tryptophan. The D gene is left open where the match is weak. Part of the rows lack a size; the others show once, few, many or a class for expanded clones.

v_gene: TRBV29-1
abundance: .
j_gene: TRBJ2-2
d_gene: .
CDR3nt: TGCAGCGTCCAAGGTCGGGCCGGGGAGCTGTTTTTT
CDR3aa: CSVQGRAGELFF

v_gene: TRBV5-1
abundance: many
j_gene: TRBJ2-3
d_gene: TRBD2
CDR3nt: TGCGCCAGCAGCCCCAGCCCCGGGACTAGTCAAGATACGCAGTATTTT
CDR3aa: CASSPSPGTSQDTQYF

v_gene: TRBV4-2
abundance: .
j_gene: TRBJ2-1
d_gene: .
CDR3nt: TGTGCCAGCAGCCCCGAGCGCCGGTGCAATGAGCAGTTCTTC
CDR3aa: CASSPERRCNEQFF

v_gene: TRBV3-1
abundance: few
j_gene: TRBJ2-1
d_gene: .
CDR3nt: TGTGCCAGCAGCCCCTGGCGGGGGCACTACAATGAGCAGTTCTTC
CDR3aa: CASSPWRGHYNEQFF

v_gene: TRBV5-5
abundance: few
j_gene: TRBJ2-2
d_gene: TRBD1
CDR3nt: TGTGCCAGCAGCACCCGACAGGGGGCGCTTTCGGGGGAGCTGTTTTTT
CDR3aa: CASSTRQGALSGELFF

v_gene: TRBV6-2/TRBV6-3
abundance: few
j_gene: TRBJ1-5
d_gene: .
CDR3nt: TGTGCCAGCCGGGACCTCAATCAGCCCCAGCATTTT
CDR3aa: CASRDLNQPQHF

v_gene: TRBV7-2
abundance: many
j_gene: TRBJ2-3
d_gene: .
CDR3nt: TGTGCCAGCAGCTTAGACGGGTCGGGGGGCATGGATACGCAGTATTTT
CDR3aa: CASSLDGSGGMDTQYF

v_gene: TRBV20-1
abundance: .
j_gene: TRBJ1-5
d_gene: .
CDR3nt: TGCAGTGCTAGAGATCCCTCACAGCCCCAGCATTTT
CDR3aa: CSARDPSQPQHF

v_gene: TRBV5-4
abundance: few
j_gene: TRBJ2-5
d_gene: TRBD1
CDR3nt: TGTGCCGGAAAACAGGGGGCGGAAGAGACCCAGTACTTC
CDR3aa: CAGKQGAEETQYF

v_gene: TRBV15
abundance: .
j_gene: TRBJ1-6
d_gene: TRBD1
CDR3nt: TGTGCCACCAGCGGAGACAGGGGAAATTCACCCCTCCACTTT
CDR3aa: CATSGDRGNSPLHF

v_gene: TRBV7-8
abundance: few
j_gene: TRBJ2-5
d_gene: .
CDR3nt: TGTGCCAGCAGCTTAGTCGGGTGGGGGGCCCAAGAGACCCAGTACTTC
CDR3aa: CASSLVGWGAQETQYF

v_gene: TRBV11-3
abundance: few
j_gene: TRBJ2-1
d_gene: TRBD2
CDR3nt: TGTGCCAGCAGCTTAGGAGATAGCGGGCCCTACAATGAGCAGTTCTTC
CDR3aa: CASSLGDSGPYNEQFF

v_gene: TRBV6-5
abundance: many
j_gene: TRBJ1-2
d_gene: .
CDR3nt: TGTGCCCGACCAACGGGATATGGCTACACCTTC
CDR3aa: CARPTGYGYTF